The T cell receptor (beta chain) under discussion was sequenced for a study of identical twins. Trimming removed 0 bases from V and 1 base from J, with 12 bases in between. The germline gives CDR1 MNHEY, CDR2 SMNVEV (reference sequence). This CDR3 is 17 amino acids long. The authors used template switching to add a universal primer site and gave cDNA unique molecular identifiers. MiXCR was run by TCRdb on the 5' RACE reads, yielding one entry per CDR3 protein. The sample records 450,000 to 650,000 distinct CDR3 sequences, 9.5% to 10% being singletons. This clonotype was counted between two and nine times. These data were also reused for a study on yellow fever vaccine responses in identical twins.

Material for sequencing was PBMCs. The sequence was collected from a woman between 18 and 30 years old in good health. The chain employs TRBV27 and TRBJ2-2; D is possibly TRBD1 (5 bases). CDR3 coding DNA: TGTGCCAGCAGTTTATCCTCGCCAGGGTTGAACACCGGGGAGCTGTTTTTT. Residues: CASSLSSPGLNTGELFF.